The sequence of this T cell receptor beta chain was determined in a study of identical twins. Template switching created a universal primer site, and the cDNA included unique molecular identifiers. In TCRdb, the 5' RACE reads were re-called with MiXCR into one record per CDR3 protein. The profile shows under 900,000 distinct CDR3 sequences, about 18% of them singletons. With no exceptions, donors were healthy Caucasians. The study, taken as a whole, reports: Out-of-frame alpha sequences common to twins exhibited an excess of low generation probability.

This clonotype has a count of ten or more. Its antigen is still unknown. These records were also assigned to another study, of T cells expressing NK-cell markers.

The receptor was derived from a young woman in good health. The specimen was PBMCs.

The CDR3 spells CASSPGPSYEQYF. The CDR3, as DNA: TGTGCCAGCAGTCCGGGCCCCTCCTACGAGCAGTACTTC. V gene TRBV12-3 or TRBV12-4 combines with J gene TRBJ2-7, with no clear D. V was shortened by 5 bases and J by 0 bases, with 8 bases between the two germline ends. There are 13 residues in the CDR3.